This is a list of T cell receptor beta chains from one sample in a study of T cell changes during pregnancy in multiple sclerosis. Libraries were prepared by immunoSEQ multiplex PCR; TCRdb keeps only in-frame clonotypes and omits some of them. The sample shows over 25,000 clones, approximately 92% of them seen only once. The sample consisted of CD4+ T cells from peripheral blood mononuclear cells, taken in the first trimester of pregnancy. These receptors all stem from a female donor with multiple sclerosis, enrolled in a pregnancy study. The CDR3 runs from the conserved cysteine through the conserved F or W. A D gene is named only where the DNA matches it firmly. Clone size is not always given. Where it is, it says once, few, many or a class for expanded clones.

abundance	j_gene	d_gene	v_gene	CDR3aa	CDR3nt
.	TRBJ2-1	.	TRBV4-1	CASSRPGQATNEQFF	TGCGCCAGCAGCCGACCGGGACAAGCCACGAATGAGCAGTTCTTC
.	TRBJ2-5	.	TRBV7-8	CATKTRRGRRETQYF	TGTGCAACCAAGACCCGGCGTGGGCGACGGGAGACCCAGTACTTC
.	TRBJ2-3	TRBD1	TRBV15	CATSTRDRVFADTQYF	TGTGCCACCAGCACCCGGGACAGGGTATTCGCAGATACGCAGTATTTT
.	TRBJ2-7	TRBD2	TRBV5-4	CASSEGTSGAYEQYF	TGTGCCAGCAGCGAAGGGACTAGCGGGGCCTACGAGCAGTACTTC
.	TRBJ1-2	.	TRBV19	CASSTRGPLGYTF	TGTGCCAGTAGCACTCGAGGCCCCCTGGGCTACACCTTC
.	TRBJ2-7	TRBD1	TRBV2	CASSDQGATYEQYF	TGTGCCAGCAGTGATCAGGGGGCCACCTACGAGCAGTACTTC
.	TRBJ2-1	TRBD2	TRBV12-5	CASGPDGTSGARPYNEQFF	TGTGCTAGTGGCCCAGATGGGACTAGCGGGGCCAGACCCTACAATGAGCAGTTCTTC
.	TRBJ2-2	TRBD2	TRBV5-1	CASSLRTSGDTGELFF	TGCGCCAGCAGCCTTCGGACTAGCGGGGACACCGGGGAGCTGTTTTTT
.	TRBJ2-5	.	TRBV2	CAGAGFETQYF	TGTGCCGGAGCAGGGTTTGAGACCCAGTACTTC
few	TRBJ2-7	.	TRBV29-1	CSVEKDGLAYEQYF	TGCAGCGTTGAAAAGGACGGACTTGCGTACGAGCAGTACTTC
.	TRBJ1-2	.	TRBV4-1	CASSGAGYGYTF	TGCGCCAGCAGCGGGGCAGGCTATGGCTACACCTTC
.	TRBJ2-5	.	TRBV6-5	CASSRGRRETQYF	TGTGCCAGCAGTCGAGGGAGGCGAGAGACCCAGTACTTC
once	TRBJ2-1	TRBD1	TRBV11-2	CASSSSPIQGYEQFF	TGTGCCAGCAGCTCGAGCCCAATACAGGGGTATGAGCAGTTCTTC
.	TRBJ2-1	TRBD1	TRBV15	CATSRRRDRGSYEQFF	TGTGCCACCAGCAGACGCCGGGACAGGGGTTCCTATGAGCAGTTCTTC
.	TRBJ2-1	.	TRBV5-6	CASSLAGELYNEQFF	TGTGCCAGCAGCTTGGCGGGGGAGTTATACAATGAGCAGTTCTTC
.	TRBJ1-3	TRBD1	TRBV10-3	CAISPDRDSGTIYF	TGTGCCATCAGCCCTGACAGGGACAGTGGCACCATATATTTT
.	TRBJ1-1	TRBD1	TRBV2	CAGAGDRGTAFF	TGTGCCGGCGCGGGGGACAGGGGAACGGCTTTCTTT
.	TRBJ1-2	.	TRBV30	CAWSTGTFGGYTF	TGTGCCTGGAGTACCGGGACTTTTGGAGGCTACACCTTC
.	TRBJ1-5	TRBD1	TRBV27	CASRPQGAGSQPQHF	TGTGCCAGCAGACCTCAGGGGGCGGGAAGTCAGCCCCAGCATTTT
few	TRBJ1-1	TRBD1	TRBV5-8	CASSYGYGQGNTEAFF	TGTGCCAGCAGCTACGGGTACGGACAGGGGAACACTGAAGCTTTCTTT
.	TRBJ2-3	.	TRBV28	CASSLPFGSGGWNTQYF	TGTGCCAGCAGTTTGCCCTTTGGTAGCGGAGGTTGGAATACGCAGTATTTT
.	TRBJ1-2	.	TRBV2	CASTGETGGVSYGYTF	TGTGCCAGCACGGGCGAAACCGGGGGGGTTAGCTATGGCTACACCTTC
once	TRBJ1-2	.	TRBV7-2	CASSPGRTTYGYTF	TGTGCCAGCAGCCCTGGACGGACAACCTATGGCTACACCTTC
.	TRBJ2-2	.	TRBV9	CASSAEPRNTGELFF	TGTGCCAGCAGCGCTGAGCCGAGGAACACCGGGGAGCTGTTTTTT
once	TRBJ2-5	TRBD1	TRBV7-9	CASSSGPGQGQETQYF	TGTGCCAGCAGCTCAGGGCCGGGACAGGGTCAAGAGACCCAGTACTTC
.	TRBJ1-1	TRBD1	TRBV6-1	CASSEKGAHTEAFF	TGTGCCAGCAGTGAAAAGGGGGCCCACACTGAAGCTTTCTTT
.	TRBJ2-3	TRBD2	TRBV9	CASSVRLAGGTFPSTDTQYF	TGTGCCAGCAGCGTACGTCTAGCGGGGGGTACTTTCCCTAGCACAGATACGCAGTATTTT
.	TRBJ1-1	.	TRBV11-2	CASSLEPGGYTEAFF	TGTGCCAGCAGCTTAGAGCCCGGGGGGTACACTGAAGCTTTCTTT
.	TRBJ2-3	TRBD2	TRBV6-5	CASGGGGVDTQYF	TGTGCCAGCGGCGGCGGGGGTGTAGATACGCAGTATTTT
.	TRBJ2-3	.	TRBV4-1	CASSQVMAATGGPRDTQYF	TGCGCCAGCAGCCAAGTTATGGCGGCAACGGGGGGCCCTAGAGATACGCAGTATTTT
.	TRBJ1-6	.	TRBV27	CASSFRVRSPLHF	TGTGCCAGCAGTTTCAGGGTGCGATCACCCCTCCACTTT
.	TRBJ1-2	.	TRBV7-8	CASSQRGYGYTF	TGTGCCAGCAGCCAAAGGGGGTATGGCTACACCTTC
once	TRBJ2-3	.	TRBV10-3	CAISESRYTSTDTQYF	TGTGCCATCAGTGAGTCGAGGTATACTAGCACAGATACGCAGTATTTT
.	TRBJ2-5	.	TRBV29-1	CSVSGPQGTQYF	TGCAGCGTTAGCGGGCCCCAGGGGACCCAGTACTTC
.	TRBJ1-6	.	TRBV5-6	CASSLNKFYSPLHF	TGTGCCAGCAGCTTGAACAAGTTTTATTCACCCCTCCACTTT
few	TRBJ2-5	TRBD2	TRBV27	CASSSGLAGGAQTQYF	TGTGCCAGCAGTTCCGGGTTGGCGGGGGGGGCCCAGACCCAGTACTTC
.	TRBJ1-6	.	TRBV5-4	CASSSPGHRDSPLHF	TGTGCCAGCAGCTCGCCTGGACACCGAGATTCACCCCTCCACTTT
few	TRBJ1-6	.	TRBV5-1	CASSLFGDPGDSPLHF	TGCGCCAGCAGCTTGTTTGGGGACCCGGGGGATTCACCCCTCCACTTT
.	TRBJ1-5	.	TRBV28	CASSLWGLGTQPQHF	TGTGCCAGCAGTTTATGGGGACTGGGCACTCAGCCCCAGCATTTT
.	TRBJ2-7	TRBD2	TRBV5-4	CASSPGLAGQGYEQYF	TGTGCCAGCAGCCCAGGACTAGCGGGGCAGGGCTACGAGCAGTACTTC
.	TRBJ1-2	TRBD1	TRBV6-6	CASSQGGHYGYTF	TGTGCCAGCAGCCAAGGGGGCCACTATGGCTACACCTTC
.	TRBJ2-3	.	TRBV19	CASSNTQGFADTQYF	TGTGCCAGTAGTAATACACAGGGTTTTGCAGATACGCAGTATTTT
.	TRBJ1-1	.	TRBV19	CASSIVLTGTEAFF	TGTGCCAGTAGTATAGTCTTAACAGGGACTGAAGCTTTCTTT
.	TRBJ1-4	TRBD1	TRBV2	CASRSTGSEKLFF	TGTGCCAGCAGATCGACAGGGTCTGAAAAACTGTTTTTT
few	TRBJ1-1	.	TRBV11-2	CASSLGLMNTEAFF	TGTGCCAGCAGCTTAGGACTCATGAACACTGAAGCTTTCTTT
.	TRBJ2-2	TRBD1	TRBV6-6	CASSWRGQDYGELFF	TGTGCCAGCAGTTGGAGGGGACAGGACTACGGGGAGCTGTTTTTT
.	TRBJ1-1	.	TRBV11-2	CASSLFRPTGTRKTGAFF	TGTGCCAGCAGCTTATTCCGTCCAACCGGGACTCGGAAGACGGGAGCTTTCTTT
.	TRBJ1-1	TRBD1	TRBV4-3	CASSQEGQGNTEAFF	TGCGCCAGCAGCCAAGAGGGACAGGGGAACACTGAAGCTTTCTTT
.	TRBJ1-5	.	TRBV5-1	CASSPGWQGYQPQHF	TGCGCCAGCAGCCCGGGTTGGCAGGGTTATCAGCCCCAGCATTTT